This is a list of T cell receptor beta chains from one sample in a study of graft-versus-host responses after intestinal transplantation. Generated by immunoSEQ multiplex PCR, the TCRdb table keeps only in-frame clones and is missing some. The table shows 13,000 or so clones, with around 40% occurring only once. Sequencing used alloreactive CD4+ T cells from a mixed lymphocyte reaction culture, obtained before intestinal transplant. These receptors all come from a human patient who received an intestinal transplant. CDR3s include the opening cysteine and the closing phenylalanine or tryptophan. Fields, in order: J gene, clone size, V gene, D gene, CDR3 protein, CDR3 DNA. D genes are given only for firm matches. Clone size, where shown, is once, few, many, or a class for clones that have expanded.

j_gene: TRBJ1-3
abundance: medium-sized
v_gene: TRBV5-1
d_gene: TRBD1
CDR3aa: CASSLPVTGGSSGNTIYF
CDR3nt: TGCGCCAGCAGCTTACCCGTGACAGGGGGAAGTTCTGGAAACACCATATATTTT

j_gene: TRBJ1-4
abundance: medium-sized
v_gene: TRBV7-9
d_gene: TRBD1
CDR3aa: CASSLAGTDEKLFF
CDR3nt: TGTGCCAGCAGCTTAGCCGGGACAGATGAAAAACTGTTTTTT

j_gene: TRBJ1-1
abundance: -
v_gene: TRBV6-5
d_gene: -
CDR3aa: CASSPSGGSDGAFF
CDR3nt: TGTGCCAGCAGTCCTTCAGGTGGGAGCGACGGAGCTTTCTTT

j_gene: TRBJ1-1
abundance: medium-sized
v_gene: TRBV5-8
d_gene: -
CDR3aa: CASSLGLGAGLHTEAFF
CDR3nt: TGTGCCAGCAGCTTGGGCCTTGGGGCAGGTCTACACACTGAAGCTTTCTTT

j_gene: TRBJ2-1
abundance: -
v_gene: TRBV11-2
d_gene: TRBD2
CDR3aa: CASSFLSLAGAKSGRFF
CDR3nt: TGTGCCAGCAGCTTCCTATCTCTAGCGGGGGCCAAGTCCGGACGGTTCTTC

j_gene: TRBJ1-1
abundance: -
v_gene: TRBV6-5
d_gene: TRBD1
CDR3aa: CASSFKQGWTEAFF
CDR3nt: TGTGCCAGCAGTTTCAAACAGGGGTGGACTGAAGCTTTCTTT

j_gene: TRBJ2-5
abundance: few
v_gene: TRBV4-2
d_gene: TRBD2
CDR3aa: CASSQDPSGYQETQYF
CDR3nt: TGTGCCAGCAGCCAAGATCCTAGCGGGTACCAAGAGACCCAGTACTTC

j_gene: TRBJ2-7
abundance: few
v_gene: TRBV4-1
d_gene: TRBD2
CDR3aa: CASSQDLAGKSYEQYF
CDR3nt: TGCGCCAGCAGCCAAGATTTAGCGGGAAAATCCTACGAGCAGTACTTC

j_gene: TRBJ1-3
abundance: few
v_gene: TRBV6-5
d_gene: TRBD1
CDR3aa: CASRLTGGIGNTIYF
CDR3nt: TGTGCCAGCAGACTTACAGGGGGAATCGGAAACACCATATATTTT

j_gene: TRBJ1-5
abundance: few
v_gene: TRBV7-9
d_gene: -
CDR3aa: CASSLGAGDPSQPQHF
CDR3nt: TGTGCCAGCAGCTTAGGAGCAGGGGACCCCAGTCAGCCCCAGCATTTT

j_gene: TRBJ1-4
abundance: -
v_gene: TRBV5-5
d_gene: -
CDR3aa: CASSLVGGSASANEKLFF
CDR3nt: TGTGCCAGCAGCTTGGTGGGAGGGAGTGCAAGTGCTAATGAAAAACTGTTTTTT

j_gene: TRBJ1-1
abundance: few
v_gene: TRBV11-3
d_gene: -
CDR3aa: CASSFDGQNTEAFF
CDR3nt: TGTGCCAGCAGCTTCGACGGACAGAACACTGAAGCTTTCTTT

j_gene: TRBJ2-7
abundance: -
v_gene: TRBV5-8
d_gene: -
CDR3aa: CASSLVGRYEQYF
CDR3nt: TGTGCCAGCAGCCTCGTTGGGCGCTACGAGCAGTACTTC

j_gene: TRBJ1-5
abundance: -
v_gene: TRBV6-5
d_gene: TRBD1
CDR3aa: CATKTGDLRVAQHF
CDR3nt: TGTGCCACCAAGACAGGGGACTTGAGGGTGGCCCAGCATTTT

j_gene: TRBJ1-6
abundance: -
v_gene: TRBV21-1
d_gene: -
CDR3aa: CASSKVSGRNSPLHF
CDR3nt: TGTGCCAGCAGCAAAGTGTCAGGGAGGAATTCACCCCTCCACTTT

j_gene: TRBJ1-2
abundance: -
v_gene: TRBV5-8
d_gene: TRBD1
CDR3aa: CASSTTGTGTHGYTF
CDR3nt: TGTGCCAGCAGCACTACCGGGACAGGGACCCATGGCTACACCTTC

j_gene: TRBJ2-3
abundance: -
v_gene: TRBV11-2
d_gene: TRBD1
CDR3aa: CASSTRTGETDTQYF
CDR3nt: TGTGCCAGCAGCACCCGGACAGGGGAGACAGATACGCAGTATTTT

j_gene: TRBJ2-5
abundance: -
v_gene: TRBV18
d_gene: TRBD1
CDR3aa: CASSPPGPRGETQYF
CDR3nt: TGTGCCAGCTCACCCCCGGGCCCCAGGGGGGAGACCCAGTACTTC

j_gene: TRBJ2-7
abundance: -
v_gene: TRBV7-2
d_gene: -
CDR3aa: CASSLRSSAQRSYEQYF
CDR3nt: TGTGCCAGCAGCTTACGATCGTCCGCACAGAGAAGCTACGAGCAGTACTTC

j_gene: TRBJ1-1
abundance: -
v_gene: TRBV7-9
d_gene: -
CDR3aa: CASSLTGIYTEAFF
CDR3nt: TGTGCCAGCAGCTTAACGGGGATTTACACTGAAGCTTTCTTT

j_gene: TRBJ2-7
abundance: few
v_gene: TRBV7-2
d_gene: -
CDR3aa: CASSLQAYEQYF
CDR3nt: TGTGCCAGCAGCTTACAGGCGTACGAGCAGTACTTC

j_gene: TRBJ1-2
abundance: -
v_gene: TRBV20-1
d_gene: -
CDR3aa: CSAGSLGGYTF
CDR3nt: TGCAGTGCTGGCTCCCTTGGCGGCTACACCTTC

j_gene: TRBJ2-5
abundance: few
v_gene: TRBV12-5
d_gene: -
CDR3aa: CASGLEAGVGQETQYF
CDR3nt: TGTGCTAGTGGTTTGGAGGCAGGGGTTGGCCAAGAGACCCAGTACTTC

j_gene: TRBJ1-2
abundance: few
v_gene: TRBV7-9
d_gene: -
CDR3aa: CASSLAAGDGYTF
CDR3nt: TGTGCCAGCAGCTTAGCAGCGGGGGACGGCTACACCTTC

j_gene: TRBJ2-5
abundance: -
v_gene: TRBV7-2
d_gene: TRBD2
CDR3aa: CASSRTSGGAGETQYF
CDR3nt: TGTGCCAGCAGCCGGACTAGCGGGGGGGCGGGCGAGACCCAGTACTTC

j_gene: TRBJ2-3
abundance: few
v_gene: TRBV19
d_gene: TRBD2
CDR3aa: CASSIQAGPDTQYF
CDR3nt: TGTGCCAGTAGTATACAAGCGGGGCCAGATACGCAGTATTTT

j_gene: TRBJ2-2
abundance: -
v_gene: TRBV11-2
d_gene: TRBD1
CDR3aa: CASSLGGQGSTGELFF
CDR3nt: TGTGCCAGCAGCTTAGGCGGACAGGGCTCCACCGGGGAGCTGTTTTTT

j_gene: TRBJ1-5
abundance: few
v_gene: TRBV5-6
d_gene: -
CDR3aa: CASSLGGWDNQPQHF
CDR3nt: TGTGCCAGCAGCTTGGGAGGGTGGGACAATCAGCCCCAGCATTTT

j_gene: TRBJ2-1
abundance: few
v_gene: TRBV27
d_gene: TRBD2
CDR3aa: CASSLGAGGLLDEQFF
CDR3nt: TGTGCCAGCAGTTTAGGAGCGGGGGGCCTCTTGGATGAGCAGTTCTTC

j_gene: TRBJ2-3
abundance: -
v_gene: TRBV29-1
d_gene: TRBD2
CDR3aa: CSVGTSGGVGDTQYF
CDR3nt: TGCAGCGTTGGGACTAGCGGGGGAGTGGGAGATACGCAGTATTTT

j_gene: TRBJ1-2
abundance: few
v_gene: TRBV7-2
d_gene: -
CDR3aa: CASSLVGGYGYTF
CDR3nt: TGTGCCAGCAGCTTAGTGGGAGGCTATGGCTACACCTTC

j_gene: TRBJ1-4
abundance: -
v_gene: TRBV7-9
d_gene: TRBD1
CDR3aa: CASSWDRGDEKLFF
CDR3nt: TGTGCCAGCAGCTGGGACAGGGGAGACGAAAAACTGTTTTTT

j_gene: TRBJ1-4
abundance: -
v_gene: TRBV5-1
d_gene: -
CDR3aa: CASRPYTSTNEKLFF
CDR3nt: TGCGCCAGCAGACCTTACACCTCAACTAATGAAAAACTGTTTTTT

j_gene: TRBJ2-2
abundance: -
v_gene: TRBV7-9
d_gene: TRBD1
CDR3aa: CASSPSDGQVANTGELFF
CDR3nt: TGTGCCAGCAGTCCCTCGGACGGACAGGTCGCGAACACCGGGGAGCTGTTTTTT

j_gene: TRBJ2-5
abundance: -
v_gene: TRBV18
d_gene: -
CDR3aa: CASSPATRIRETQYF
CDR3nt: TGTGCCAGCTCACCGGCGACACGGATCCGGGAGACCCAGTACTTC

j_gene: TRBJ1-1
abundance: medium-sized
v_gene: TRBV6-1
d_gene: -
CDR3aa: CASSDPGLKNTEAFF
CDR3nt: TGTGCCAGCAGTGATCCAGGCCTTAAGAACACTGAAGCTTTCTTT

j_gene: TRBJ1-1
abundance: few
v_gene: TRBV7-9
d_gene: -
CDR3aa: CASSLRGKNTEAFF
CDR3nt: TGTGCCAGCAGCTTAAGGGGTAAGAACACTGAAGCTTTCTTT

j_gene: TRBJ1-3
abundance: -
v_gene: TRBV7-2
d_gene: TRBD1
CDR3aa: CASSLVGTVSAGNTIYF
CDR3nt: TGTGCCAGCAGCTTAGTGGGGACAGTCTCCGCCGGAAACACCATATATTTT

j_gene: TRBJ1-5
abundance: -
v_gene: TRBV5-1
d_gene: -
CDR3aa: CASSLTGNLEPQHF
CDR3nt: TGCGCCAGCAGCTTGACAGGGAACCTTGAGCCCCAGCATTTT

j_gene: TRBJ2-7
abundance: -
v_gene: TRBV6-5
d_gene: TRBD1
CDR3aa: CASSYATGGYEQYF
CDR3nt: TGTGCCAGCAGTTACGCGACAGGGGGCTACGAGCAGTACTTC

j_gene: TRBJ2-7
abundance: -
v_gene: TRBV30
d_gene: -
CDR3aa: CAWSVRGTYEQYF
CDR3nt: TGTGCCTGGAGTGTACGGGGTACCTACGAGCAGTACTTC

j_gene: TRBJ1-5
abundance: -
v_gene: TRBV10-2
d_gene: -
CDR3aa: CASSRSGGNQPQHF
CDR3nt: TGCGCCAGCTCAAGGTCCGGGGGAAATCAGCCCCAGCATTTT

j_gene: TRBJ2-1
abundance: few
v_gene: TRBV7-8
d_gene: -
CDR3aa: CASSEYNEQFF
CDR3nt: TGTGCCAGCAGCGAGTACAATGAGCAGTTCTTC

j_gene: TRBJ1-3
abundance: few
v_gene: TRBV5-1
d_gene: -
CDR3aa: CASSFEVSLPGSGNTIYF
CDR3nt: TGCGCCAGCAGCTTCGAAGTAAGCCTTCCCGGCTCTGGAAACACCATATATTTT

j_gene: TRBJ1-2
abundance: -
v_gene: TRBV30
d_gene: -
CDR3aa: CAWSRQPKTNYGYTF
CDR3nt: TGTGCCTGGAGCCGACAGCCCAAAACTAACTATGGCTACACCTTC

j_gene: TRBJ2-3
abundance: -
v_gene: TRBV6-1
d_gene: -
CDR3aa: CASSEREFRVPTHTQYF
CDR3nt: TGTGCCAGCAGTGAAAGGGAGTTTCGAGTCCCCACACATACGCAGTATTTT

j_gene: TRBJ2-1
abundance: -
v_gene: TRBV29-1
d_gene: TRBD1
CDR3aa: CSASGQVYNEQFF
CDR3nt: TGCAGCGCCTCGGGACAGGTTTACAATGAGCAGTTCTTC

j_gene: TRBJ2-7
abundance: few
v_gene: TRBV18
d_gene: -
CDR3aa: CASSPVRTWDEQYF
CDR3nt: TGTGCCAGCTCACCGGTGAGGACATGGGACGAGCAGTACTTC